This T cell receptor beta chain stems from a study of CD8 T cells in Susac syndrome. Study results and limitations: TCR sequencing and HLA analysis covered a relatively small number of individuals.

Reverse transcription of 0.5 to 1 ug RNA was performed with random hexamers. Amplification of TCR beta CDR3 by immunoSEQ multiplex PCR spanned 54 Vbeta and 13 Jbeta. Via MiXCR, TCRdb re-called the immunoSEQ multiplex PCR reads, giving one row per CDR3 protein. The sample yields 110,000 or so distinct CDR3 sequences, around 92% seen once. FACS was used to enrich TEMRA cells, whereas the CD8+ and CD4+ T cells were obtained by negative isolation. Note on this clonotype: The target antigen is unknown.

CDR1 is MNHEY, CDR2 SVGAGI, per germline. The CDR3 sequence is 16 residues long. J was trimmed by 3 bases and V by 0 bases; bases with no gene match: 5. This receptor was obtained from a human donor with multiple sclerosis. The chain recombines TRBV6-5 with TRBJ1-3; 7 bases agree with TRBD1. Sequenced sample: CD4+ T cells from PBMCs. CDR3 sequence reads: CASSYSEGGLGNTIYF. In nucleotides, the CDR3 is TGTGCCAGCAGTTACTCGGAAGGGGGCCTTGGAAACACCATATATTTT.